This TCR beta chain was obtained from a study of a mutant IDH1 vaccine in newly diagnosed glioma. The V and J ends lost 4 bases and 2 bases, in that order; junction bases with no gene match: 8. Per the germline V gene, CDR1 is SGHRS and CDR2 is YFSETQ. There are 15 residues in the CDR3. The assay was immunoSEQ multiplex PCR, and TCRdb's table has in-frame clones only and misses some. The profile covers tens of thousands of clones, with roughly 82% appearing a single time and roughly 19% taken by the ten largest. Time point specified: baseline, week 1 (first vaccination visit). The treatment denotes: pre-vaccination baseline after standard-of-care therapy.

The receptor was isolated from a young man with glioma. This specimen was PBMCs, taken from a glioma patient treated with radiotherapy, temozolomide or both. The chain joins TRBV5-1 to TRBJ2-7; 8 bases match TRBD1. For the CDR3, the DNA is TGCGCCAGCAGCGAGCTACCAGGGGGCACCTACGAGCAGTACTTC. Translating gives CASSELPGGTYEQYF.